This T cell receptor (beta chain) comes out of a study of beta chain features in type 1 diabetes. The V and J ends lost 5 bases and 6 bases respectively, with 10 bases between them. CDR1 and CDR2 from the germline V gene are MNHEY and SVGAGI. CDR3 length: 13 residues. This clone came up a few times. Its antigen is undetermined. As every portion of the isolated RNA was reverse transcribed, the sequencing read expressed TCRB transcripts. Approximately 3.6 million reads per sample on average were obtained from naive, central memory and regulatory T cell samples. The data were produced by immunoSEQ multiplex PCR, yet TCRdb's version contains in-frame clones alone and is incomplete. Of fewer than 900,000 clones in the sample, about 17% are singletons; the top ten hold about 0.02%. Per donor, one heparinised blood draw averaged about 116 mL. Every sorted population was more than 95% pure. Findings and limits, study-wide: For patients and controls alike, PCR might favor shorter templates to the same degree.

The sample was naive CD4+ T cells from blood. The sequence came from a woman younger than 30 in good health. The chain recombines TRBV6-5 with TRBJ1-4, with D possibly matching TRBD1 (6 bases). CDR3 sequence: CASSNREHEKLFF. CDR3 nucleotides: TGTGCCAGCAGTAACAGGGAACATGAAAAACTGTTTTTT.